The 23 T cell receptor beta chains given below trace back to one sample, sequenced in a study of cytomegalovirus exposure and HLA in healthy donors. This PCR relied on a set of 60 Vbeta primers and 13 Jbeta primers. Using immunoSEQ multiplex PCR, the repertoire was profiled, and TCRdb retains in-frame clones only, with some absent. The top ten clones hold roughly 1.4% of a sample with over 150,000 clones, 77% of them seen once. Sequenced material: PBMCs. The source is a woman between 25 and 40 years old in good health and CMV-seropositive.

The rearrangement links TRBV6-5 to TRBJ1-2; no clear D gene. The V end was cut by 0 bases, the J end by 0 bases, with 11 bases between. In germline, CDR1 is MNHEY, CDR2 SVGAGI. This CDR3 contains 16 residues. The CDR3 DNA sequence: TGTGCCAGCAGTTACTCTTCGCAGTACACTAACTATGGCTACACCTTC. Its protein product is CASSYSSQYTNYGYTF.

This clone was seen more than once but under ten times. CDR3 in amino acids: CASSLQAGGGAETQYF. The CDR3 nucleotides read TGCGCCAGCAGCTTGCAGGCGGGAGGAGGGGCAGAGACCCAGTACTTC. This sequence joins TRBV5-1 and TRBJ2-5, with TRBD2 matching 8 bases. The CDR3 length is 16 residues. Trimming removed 1 base from V and 4 bases from J; junction bases left unmatched: 9. Germline assignment: CDR1 SGHRS and CDR2 YFSETQ.

This clone was seen once. The J gene is TRBJ2-2, the V gene TRBV7-9, with D possibly being TRBD1 (6 bases). Germline-derived CDR1 and CDR2 are SEHNR and FQNEAQ (reference sequence). V was clipped by 4 bases and J by 6 bases, with 12 bases between them. The CDR3 has 14 amino acids. The CDR3 is CASSSTGRAGELFF. In DNA, the CDR3 is TGTGCCAGCAGCTCAACAGGGCGCGCCGGGGAGCTGTTTTTT.

The V and J genes are TRBV7-9 and TRBJ2-7, with 9 bases identical to TRBD2. In germline, CDR1 is SEHNR, CDR2 FQNEAQ (reference sequence). The CDR3 spans 16 residues. V trimming: 4 bases; J trimming: 2 bases; junction bases outside the gene matches: 9. The DNA of the CDR3 is TGTGCCAGCAGCTCGTTTAGCGGGAGCGGGGCCTACGAGCAGTACTTC. The encoded protein is CASSSFSGSGAYEQYF.

The chain recombines TRBV9 with TRBJ2-3, with D unresolved. V was clipped by 0 bases and J by 0 bases, with 5 bases between them. Germline V lookup: CDR1 SGDLS, CDR2 YYNGEE. The CDR3 loop spans 14 amino acids. The CDR3, as DNA: TGTGCCAGCAGCGTAGCGAGTAGCACAGATACGCAGTATTTT. This encodes CASSVASSTDTQYF.

J is TRBJ2-3 and V is TRBV4-3, with 7 bases aligning to TRBD2. Losses at the gene ends were 0 bases for V and 0 bases for J; bases not matched to a gene: 9. This CDR3 contains 18 residues. CDR1 and CDR2 (germline): LGHNA, YSLEER. The CDR3 DNA reads TGCGCCAGCAGCCAAGATTTACCCGCTAGCGGTAGCACAGATACGCAGTATTTT. Protein product: CASSQDLPASGSTDTQYF.

V and J are TRBV28 and TRBJ2-5; 10 nucleotides match TRBD2. The length of the CDR3 is 16 residues. The V and J ends lost 3 bases and 5 bases, in that order; junction bases with no gene match: 9. CDR1 MDHEN and CDR2 SYDVKM come from the germline V gene. As DNA, the CDR3 is TGTGCCAGCAGTTTTTCCCAGCGGGAGGGCCCGGAGACCCAGTACTTC. Translating it yields CASSFSQREGPETQYF. The variable domain in full, completed from reference TRBV28 and TRBJ2-5, reads DVKVTQSSRYLVKRTGEKVFLECVQDMDHENMFWYRQDPGLGLRLIYFSYDVKMKEKGDIPEGYSVSREKKERFSLILESASTNQTSMYLCASSFSQREGPETQYFGPGTRLLVL.

The genes are TRBV2 and TRBJ2-5, with 11 bases lining up with TRBD2. V lost 5 bases, J lost 0 bases, and 5 bases stayed unmatched. The germline gives CDR1 SNHLY, CDR2 FYNNEI. The CDR3 is 16 residues long. CDR3 loop: CASSFGLAGNQETQYF. Here the CDR3 DNA reads TGTGCCAGCAGTTTCGGACTAGCGGGTAACCAAGAGACCCAGTACTTC.

The rearrangement uses TRBV28 and TRBJ1-3; TRBD1 agrees at 10 bases. Germline CDR1 and CDR2: MDHEN and SYDVKM. V lost 7 bases and J lost 4; bases outside the gene matches: 4. The CDR3 length is 14 residues. The CDR3 sequence: CASIPGQGGNTIYF. In nucleotides, the CDR3 is TGTGCCAGCATCCCGGGACAGGGGGGAAACACCATATATTTT.

V and J are TRBV6-1 and TRBJ1-4; 11 positions match TRBD1. Germline trimming cut 7 bases from V and 8 bases from J; bases unmatched to any gene: 6. In germline, CDR1 is MNHNS, CDR2 SASEGT. The CDR3 consists of 14 residues. Here the CDR3 DNA reads TGTGCCAGCATGGACAGGGGGCGCTCCGAAAAACTGTTTTTT. It yields the protein CASMDRGRSEKLFF.

V is TRBV28 and J is TRBJ1-5; a possible D gene is TRBD1 (5 bases). The CDR3 contains 14 residues. Germline assignment: CDR1 MDHEN and CDR2 SYDVKM. Trimming took off 6 bases at V and 2 bases at J, with 11 bases between the two ends. Written as DNA, the CDR3 is TGTGCCAGCAGGGAGAGCAGGGGCAATCAGCCCCAGCATTTT. Translation: CASRESRGNQPQHF.

The chain couples TRBV25-1 to TRBJ2-5, with D possibly being TRBD1 (6 bases). With 10 bases removed from V and 1 base from J, the gap between germline ends came to 22 bases. Germline V lookup: CDR1 MGHDK, CDR2 SYGVNS. The CDR3 consists of 16 residues. The CDR3 nucleotides are TGTGCCACCAAGAGTACCCGGACAGCCGGCCAAGAGACCCAGTACTTC. Residues: CATKSTRTAGQETQYF.

The chain is built from TRBV5-1 and TRBJ1-2; TRBD1 agrees at 8 bases. Germline V gives CDR1 SGHRS, CDR2 YFSETQ. The length of the CDR3 is 13 residues. The ends lost 4 bases at V and 5 bases at J; junction bases unmatched: 4. This CDR3 is CASSAQGGYGYTF. DNA for the CDR3: TGCGCCAGCAGCGCACAGGGGGGGTATGGCTACACCTTC.

The V call is TRBV9, the J call TRBJ1-4; a weak D match, TRBD1 (5 bases). The V end was cut by 0 bases, the J end by 7 bases, with 13 bases between. This CDR3 spans 15 amino acids. Germline assignment: CDR1 SGDLS and CDR2 YYNGEE. The CDR3, as DNA: TGTGCCAGCAGCGTAGGAGGGGTGGAGGGTGAAAAACTGTTTTTT. It codes for CASSVGGVEGEKLFF.

J is TRBJ2-3 and V is TRBV28, with 7 bases that match TRBD2. Germline V CDR1 and CDR2: MDHEN, SYDVKM. J lost 0 bases, V lost 4 bases, and 4 bases had no gene match. The CDR3 has 15 residues. CDR3 coding DNA: TGTGCCAGCAGTTCTAGCGGTTCTAGCACAGATACGCAGTATTTT. Translating it yields CASSSSGSSTDTQYF. The whole variable domain, filled in from reference TRBV28 and TRBJ2-3, reads DVKVTQSSRYLVKRTGEKVFLECVQDMDHENMFWYRQDPGLGLRLIYFSYDVKMKEKGDIPEGYSVSREKKERFSLILESASTNQTSMYLCASSSSGSSTDTQYFGPGTRLTVL.

This chain links TRBV19 with TRBJ2-5, with a weak D call TRBD1 (6 bases). CDR1 and CDR2 from the germline V gene are LNHDA and SQIVND (reference sequence). V was clipped by 3 bases and J by 2 bases, with 10 bases between them. The CDR3 is 14 residues long. The CDR3 region has the DNA TGTGCCAGTAGTATCTCCAGGGGACAAGAGACCCAGTACTTC. It yields the protein CASSISRGQETQYF.

The V gene is TRBV4-1, the J gene TRBJ2-3, with D tentatively TRBD1 (5 bases). The CDR3 is 15 amino acids. V lost 1 base and J 2 bases, leaving 10 bases between the germline ends. Per germline, CDR1 MGHRA and CDR2 YSYEKL. CDR3 loop: CASSQGDSLTDTQYF. CDR3 nucleotide sequence: TGCGCCAGCAGCCAAGGAGACAGTCTCACAGATACGCAGTATTTT.

CDR3 residues: CASSFGREWSDTQYF. DNA of the CDR3: TGTGCCAGCAGCTTCGGGCGGGAGTGGTCAGATACGCAGTATTTT. The chain carries TRBV7-8 and TRBJ2-3; TRBD2 matches at 7 bases. The CDR3 has 15 residues. The trim removed 3 bases at V and 4 bases at J, leaving 7 bases unmatched. Germline CDR1 is SGHVS and CDR2 is FQNEAQ.

The rearrangement links TRBV5-1 to TRBJ2-2; 9 bases fit TRBD1. The CDR3 loop spans 17 amino acids. The ends lost 2 bases at V and 4 bases at J; junction bases unmatched: 9. The germline V gene encodes CDR1 SGHRS and CDR2 YFSETQ. CDR3 DNA sequence: TGCGCCAGCAGCTTTCCCCGGGACAGGGATTTCACCGGGGAGCTGTTTTTT. Amino acids: CASSFPRDRDFTGELFF.

CDR3 bases: TGTGCCTGGATTCCTGTGACAGGGGTACCCTACGAGCAGTACTTC. It encodes CAWIPVTGVPYEQYF. The chain combines TRBV30 with TRBJ2-7; 8 bases map to TRBD1. The germline V gene has CDR1 GTSNPN and CDR2 SVGIG (reference sequence). Germline trimming cut 4 bases from V and 2 bases from J; bases unmatched to any gene: 10. The CDR3 consists of 15 residues. The full variable domain, rest sourced from reference TRBV30 and TRBJ2-7, is SQTIHQWPATLVQPVGSPLSLECTVEGTSNPNLYWYRQAAGRGLQLLFYSVGIGQISSEVPQNLSASRPQDRQFILSSKKLLLSDSGFYLCAWIPVTGVPYEQYFGPGTRLTVT.

The chain carries TRBV30 and TRBJ2-1; TRBD2 aligns across 7 bases. J lost 9 bases, V lost 4 bases, and 9 bases had no gene match. The CDR3 runs 13 residues. Germline-derived CDR1 and CDR2 are GTSNPN and SVGIG (reference sequence). CDR3 DNA sequence: TGTGCCTGGAAGTCGCGCGGGAGCCGTGAGCAGTTCTTC. It is translated as CAWKSRGSREQFF. Filled out from reference TRBV30 and TRBJ2-1, the complete variable domain reads SQTIHQWPATLVQPVGSPLSLECTVEGTSNPNLYWYRQAAGRGLQLLFYSVGIGQISSEVPQNLSASRPQDRQFILSSKKLLLSDSGFYLCAWKSRGSREQFFGPGTRLTVL.

The chain employs TRBV4-1 and TRBJ2-7; a weak D match, TRBD1 (6 bases). This CDR3 is 15 amino acids long. Deletions cut 0 bases from V and 3 bases from J, with 12 bases between. Germline V gene sequence: CDR1 MGHRA, CDR2 YSYEKL. CDR3 bases: TGCGCCAGCAGCCAAGACCCCGACAGGATCTACGAGCAGTACTTC. It encodes CASSQDPDRIYEQYF.

The table lists this clone with a count of one. The chain carries TRBV7-9 and TRBJ1-2, with D maybe TRBD1 (5 bases). The CDR3 loop spans 13 amino acids. Germline assignment: CDR1 SEHNR and CDR2 FQNEAQ (reference sequence). V lost 1 base to trimming and J lost 6 bases, with 9 bases between them. CDR3 sequence (DNA): TGTGCCAGCAGCTTAGGCGTAGGGGATGGCTACACCTTC. Its protein is CASSLGVGDGYTF.